This T cell receptor beta chain was recovered during a study of control samples from healthy donors and cancer patients. The V end was cut by 0 bases, the J end by 9 bases, with 15 bases between. Looked up from germline, CDR1 is SGHDN and CDR2 is FVKESK. The CDR3 spans 16 residues. The assay was immunoSEQ multiplex PCR, and TCRdb's table has in-frame clones only and misses some. The profile shows some 140,000 clones, roughly 94% of them singletons. This clonotype originated in a man in his forties in good health. The sequenced sample was blood. The chain combines TRBV14 with TRBJ1-6; D is ambiguous. CDR3 bases: TGTGCCAGCAGCCAAGATTGGGGAAGGGCGGGTTCACCCCTCCACTTT. Its protein product is CASSQDWGRAGSPLHF.